Below are 11 T cell receptor beta chains sequenced from a single sample in a study of blood T cell repertoires in COVID-19. The repertoire was sequenced with immunoSEQ multiplex PCR; TCRdb's copy has only in-frame clones and lacks some. This table holds more than 110,000 clones, about 80% found once. Sequenced sample: peripheral blood. The source is a human donor in a cohort sampled during active COVID-19.

This clone was seen a few times. This chain uses TRBV18 with TRBJ2-1; D remains ambiguous. Germline CDR1 and CDR2: KGHSH and LQKENI. V was pared by 6 bases and J by 8 bases, with 11 bases between. This CDR3 is 12 amino acids long. The CDR3, as DNA: TGTGCCAGCTCTCCCTTAAACTATGAGCAGTTCTTC. Its protein product is CASSPLNYEQFF.

The sample holds a few counts of this clone. The rearrangement links TRBV10-3 to TRBJ1-3; D is undetermined. The CDR3 length is 16 residues. Germline lookup yields CDR1 ENHRY and CDR2 SYGVKD. V lost 3 bases, J lost 2 bases, and 14 bases lay in between. The CDR3 sequence is CAISDVRAEAGNTIYF. For the CDR3, the DNA is TGTGCCATCAGTGATGTTCGTGCAGAGGCTGGAAACACCATATATTTT.

The chain carries TRBV18 and TRBJ1-2; TRBD1 matches at 7 bases. V dropped 6 bases and J dropped 3; count of bases not matched to a gene: 4. The germline gives CDR1 KGHSH, CDR2 LQKENI. This CDR3 contains 13 residues. The CDR3 reads CASSATGDYGYTF. CDR3 nucleotides: TGTGCCAGCTCCGCTACAGGGGACTATGGCTACACCTTC.

The J gene is TRBJ2-3, the V gene TRBV28; the match to TRBD2 covers 10 bases. This CDR3 has 16 residues. With 6 bases clipped from V and 4 bases from J, the junction kept 10 bases outside the gene matches. Germline CDR1 and CDR2: MDHEN and SYDVKM. The CDR3 loop reads CASRSVGAGGADTQYF. In DNA, the CDR3 is TGTGCCAGCAGGTCTGTAGGAGCGGGAGGGGCAGATACGCAGTATTTT.

The gene calls are TRBV18 and TRBJ1-5; the D gene is possibly TRBD1 (5 bases). Germline V gene sequence: CDR1 KGHSH, CDR2 LQKENI. With 3 bases removed from V and 10 bases from J, the gap between germline ends came to 16 bases. The CDR3 length is 14 residues. In DNA, the CDR3 is TGTGCCAGCTCACCTCAGGGCGCTTCAAGTCCCCAGCATTTT. This translates into CASSPQGASSPQHF. The variable domain in full, with the rest retrieved from reference TRBV18 and TRBJ1-5, is NAGVMQNPRHLVRRRGQEARLRCSPMKGHSHVYWYRQLPEEGLKFMVYLQKENIIDESGMPKERFSAEFPKEGPSILRIQQVVRGDSAAYFCASSPQGASSPQHFGDGTRLSIL.

This chain connects TRBV11-2 to TRBJ2-1; D may be TRBD1 (6 bases). CDR1 is SGHAT and CDR2 is FQNNGV in the germline V gene. Between the trimmed V and J ends, which lost 5 bases and 0 bases, there was a span of 11 bases. CDR3 size: 15 residues. The CDR3 bases are TGTGCCAGCAGCCCCGGACAGCCCTCCTACAATGAGCAGTTCTTC. Its protein product is CASSPGQPSYNEQFF.

This sequence joins TRBV7-9 and TRBJ1-2, with 7 bases lining up with TRBD1. J was trimmed by 6 bases and V by 5 bases; bases with no gene match: 6. Looked up from germline, CDR1 is SEHNR and CDR2 is FQNEAQ (reference sequence). There are 13 residues in the CDR3. CDR3 DNA sequence: TGTGCCAGCAGCCCCACGACAGGGAATGGCTACACCTTC. Protein sequence: CASSPTTGNGYTF. Full variable domain (remainder filled in from reference TRBV7-9 and TRBJ1-2): DTGVSQNPRHKITKRGQNVTFRCDPISEHNRLYWYRQTLGQGPEFLTYFQNEAQLEKSRLLSDRFSAERPKGSFSTLEIQRTEQGDSAMYLCASSPTTGNGYTFGSGTRLTVV.

The chain uses TRBV10-3 and TRBJ2-3; a possible D gene is TRBD2 (7 bases). From germline, CDR1 is ENHRY and CDR2 SYGVKD. The CDR3 spans 13 residues. V shed 10 bases and J shed 0 bases, with 11 bases lying between them. In nucleotides, the CDR3 is TGTGCCACGCGGGGGCGGAGCACAGATACGCAGTATTTT. Its protein product is CATRGRSTDTQYF.

The chain carries TRBV9 and TRBJ1-6; tentative D call: TRBD1 (6 bases). V was trimmed by 0 bases and J by 1 base, leaving 8 bases between them. Germline-derived CDR1 and CDR2 are SGDLS and YYNGEE. CDR3 size: 16 residues. This chain's CDR3 is CASSVGGQSYNSPLHF. CDR3 coding DNA: TGTGCCAGCAGCGTAGGGGGGCAATCCTATAATTCACCCCTCCACTTT.

V is TRBV5-1 and J is TRBJ1-1, with 8 bases aligning to TRBD1. V was pared by 2 bases and J by 4 bases, with 4 bases of the junction left unmatched. This CDR3 is built from 14 residues. Germline CDR1 and CDR2: SGHRS and YFSETQ. In DNA form, the CDR3 reads TGCGCCAGCAGCTTACTGACAGGGGCCACTGAAGCTTTCTTT. This sequence encodes CASSLLTGATEAFF.

The rearrangement uses TRBV6-2 or TRBV6-3 and TRBJ1-1, with a tentative D call TRBD1 (6 bases). This CDR3 has 15 residues. V shed 5 bases and J shed 3 bases, with 16 bases lying between them. Germline V gene sequence: CDR1 MNHEY, CDR2 SVGEGT. The CDR3 protein is CASSLPGAGDTEAFF. Here the CDR3 DNA reads TGTGCCAGCAGTCTCCCCGGGGCAGGGGACACTGAAGCTTTCTTT.